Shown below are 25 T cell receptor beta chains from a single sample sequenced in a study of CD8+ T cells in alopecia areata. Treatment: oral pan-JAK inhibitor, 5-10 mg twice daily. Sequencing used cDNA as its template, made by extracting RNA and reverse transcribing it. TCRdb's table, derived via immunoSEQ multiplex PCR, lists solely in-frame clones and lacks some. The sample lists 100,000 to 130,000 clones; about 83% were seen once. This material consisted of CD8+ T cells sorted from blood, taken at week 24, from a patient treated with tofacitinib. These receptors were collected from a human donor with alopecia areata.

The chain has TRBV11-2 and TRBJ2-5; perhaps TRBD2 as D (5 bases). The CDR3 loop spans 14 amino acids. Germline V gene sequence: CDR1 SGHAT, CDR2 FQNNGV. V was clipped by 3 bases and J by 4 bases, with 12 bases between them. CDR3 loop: CASSFPLSGETQYF. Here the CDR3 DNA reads TGTGCCAGCAGCTTCCCCCTAAGCGGAGAGACCCAGTACTTC.

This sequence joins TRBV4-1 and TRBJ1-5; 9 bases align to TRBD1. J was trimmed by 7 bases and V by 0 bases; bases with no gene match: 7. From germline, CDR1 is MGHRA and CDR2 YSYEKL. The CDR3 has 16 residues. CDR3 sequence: CASSQDQGTGPQPQHF. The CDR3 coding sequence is TGCGCCAGCAGCCAAGATCAGGGGACAGGGCCCCAGCCCCAGCATTTT.

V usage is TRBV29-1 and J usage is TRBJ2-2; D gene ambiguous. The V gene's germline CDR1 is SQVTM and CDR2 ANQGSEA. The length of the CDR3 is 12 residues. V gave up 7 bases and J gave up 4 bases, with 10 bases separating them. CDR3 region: CSAQWGTGELFF. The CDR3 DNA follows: TGCAGCGCCCAATGGGGCACCGGGGAGCTGTTTTTT.

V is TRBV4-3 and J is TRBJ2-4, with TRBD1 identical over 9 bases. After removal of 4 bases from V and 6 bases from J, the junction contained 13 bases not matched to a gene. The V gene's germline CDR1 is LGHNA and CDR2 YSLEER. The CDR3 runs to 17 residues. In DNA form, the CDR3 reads TGCGCCAGCAGCCCCGACCCGGGACAGGGTATTAGAAACATTCAGTACTTC. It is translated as CASSPDPGQGIRNIQYF.

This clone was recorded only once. For the CDR3, the DNA is TGCGCCAGCAGCTTGGGGACAGGGGCAACAGATACGCAGTATTTT. As protein: CASSLGTGATDTQYF. The rearrangement joins TRBV5-1 to TRBJ2-3, with 9 positions matching TRBD1. CDR1 is SGHRS and CDR2 is YFSETQ in the germline V gene. The CDR3 has 15 residues. J lost 3 bases, V lost 0 bases, and 2 bases had no gene match.

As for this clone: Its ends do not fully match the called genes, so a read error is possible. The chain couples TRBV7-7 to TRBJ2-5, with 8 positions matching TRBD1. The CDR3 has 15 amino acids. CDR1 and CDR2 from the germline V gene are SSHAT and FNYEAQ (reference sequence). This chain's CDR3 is CASSSTDRGQETQYF. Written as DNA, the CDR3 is TGTGCTAGCAGCTCCACAGACAGGGGCCAAGAGACCCAGTACTTC. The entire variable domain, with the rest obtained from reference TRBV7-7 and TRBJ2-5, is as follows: GAGVSQSPRYKVTKRGQDVTLRCDPISSHATLYWYQQALGQGPEFLTYFNYEAQPDKSGLPSDRFSAERPEGSISTLTIQRTEQRDSAMYRCASSSTDRGQETQYFGPGTRLLVL.

The CDR3 region has the DNA TGTGCCAGCAGTCTATTCCCCGGGGAACCCCTCCACTTT. This codes for CASSLFPGEPLHF. The genes are TRBV27 and TRBJ1-6; D unresolved. The CDR3 totals 13 residues. V shed 5 bases and J shed 12 bases, with 14 bases lying between them. CDR1 and CDR2 (germline): MNHEY, SMNVEV (reference sequence).

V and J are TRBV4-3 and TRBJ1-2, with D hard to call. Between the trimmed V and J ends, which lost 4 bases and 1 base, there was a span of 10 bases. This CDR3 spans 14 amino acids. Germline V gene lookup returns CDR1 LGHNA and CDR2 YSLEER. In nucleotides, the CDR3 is TGCGCCAGCAGCCCCAATAGGGTTAACTATGGCTACACCTTC. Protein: CASSPNRVNYGYTF.

CDR3 sequence (DNA): TGTGCCAGCAGTGAGCGGGAAGGCACAGATACGCAGTATTTT. The encoded protein is CASSEREGTDTQYF. The J gene is TRBJ2-3, the V gene TRBV7-9; TRBD2 agrees at 7 bases. Germline V gives CDR1 SEHNR, CDR2 FQNEAQ (reference sequence). With 6 bases clipped from V and 1 base from J, the junction kept 4 bases outside the gene matches. The CDR3 loop spans 14 amino acids.

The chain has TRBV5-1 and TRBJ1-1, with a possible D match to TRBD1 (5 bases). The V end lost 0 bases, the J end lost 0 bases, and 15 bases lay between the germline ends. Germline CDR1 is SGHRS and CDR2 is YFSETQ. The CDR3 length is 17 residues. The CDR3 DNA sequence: TGCGCCAGCAGCTTGGATCCCGGGGCCCTAGTGAACACTGAAGCTTTCTTT. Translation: CASSLDPGALVNTEAFF.

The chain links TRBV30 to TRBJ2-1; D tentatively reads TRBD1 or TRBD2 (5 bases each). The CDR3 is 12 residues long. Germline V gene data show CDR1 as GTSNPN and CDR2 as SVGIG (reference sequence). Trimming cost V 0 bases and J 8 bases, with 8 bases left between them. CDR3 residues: CAWSVGDDEQFF. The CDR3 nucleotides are TGTGCCTGGAGTGTAGGGGACGATGAGCAGTTCTTC.

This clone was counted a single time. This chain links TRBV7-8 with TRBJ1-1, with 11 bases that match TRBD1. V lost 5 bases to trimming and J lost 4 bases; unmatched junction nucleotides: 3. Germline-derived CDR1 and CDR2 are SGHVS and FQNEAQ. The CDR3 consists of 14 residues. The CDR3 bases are TGTGCCAGCAGCGGAGGGACAGGGGGCACTGAAGCTTTCTTT. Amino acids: CASSGGTGGTEAFF.

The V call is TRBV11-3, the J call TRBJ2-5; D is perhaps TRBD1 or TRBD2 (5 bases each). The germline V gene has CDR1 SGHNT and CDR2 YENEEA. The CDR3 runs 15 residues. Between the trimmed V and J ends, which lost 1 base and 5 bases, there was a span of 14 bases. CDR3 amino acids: CASSLGSSGRETQYF. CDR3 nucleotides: TGTGCCAGCAGCTTAGGATCATCGGGGCGGGAGACCCAGTACTTC. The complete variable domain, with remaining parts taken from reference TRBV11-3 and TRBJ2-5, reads EAGVVQSPRYKIIEKKQPVAFWCNPISGHNTLYWYLQNLGQGPELLIRYENEEAVDDSQLPKDRFSAERLKGVDSTLKIQPAELGDSAVYLCASSLGSSGRETQYFGPGTRLLVL.

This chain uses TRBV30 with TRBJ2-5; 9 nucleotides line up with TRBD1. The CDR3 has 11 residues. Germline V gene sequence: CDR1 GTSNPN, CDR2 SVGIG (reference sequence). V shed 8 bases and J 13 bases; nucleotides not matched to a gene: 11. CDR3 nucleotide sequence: TGTGCCAGAAGGACAGGGGATGTGGTGTACTTC. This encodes CARRTGDVVYF.

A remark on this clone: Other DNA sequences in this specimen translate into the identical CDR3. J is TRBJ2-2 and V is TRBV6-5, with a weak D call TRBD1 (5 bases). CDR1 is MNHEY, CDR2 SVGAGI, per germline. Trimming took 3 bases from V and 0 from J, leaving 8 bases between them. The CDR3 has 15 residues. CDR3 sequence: CASSYSRANTGELFF. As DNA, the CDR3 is TGTGCCAGCAGTTATAGCAGGGCGAACACCGGGGAGCTGTTTTTT.

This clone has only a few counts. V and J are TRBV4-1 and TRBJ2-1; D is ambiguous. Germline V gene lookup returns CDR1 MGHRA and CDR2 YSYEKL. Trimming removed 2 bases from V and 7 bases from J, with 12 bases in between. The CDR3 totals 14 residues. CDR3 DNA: TGCGCCAGCAGCCAACGGCTCCTAGAGAATGAGCAGTTCTTC. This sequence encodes CASSQRLLENEQFF.

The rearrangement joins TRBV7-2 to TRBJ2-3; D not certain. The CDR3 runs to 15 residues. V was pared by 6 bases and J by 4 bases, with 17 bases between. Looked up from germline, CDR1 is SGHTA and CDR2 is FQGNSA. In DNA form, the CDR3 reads TGTGCCAGCAGTCCTGCAGGCGGTAAGGCAGATACGCAGTATTTT. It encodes CASSPAGGKADTQYF.

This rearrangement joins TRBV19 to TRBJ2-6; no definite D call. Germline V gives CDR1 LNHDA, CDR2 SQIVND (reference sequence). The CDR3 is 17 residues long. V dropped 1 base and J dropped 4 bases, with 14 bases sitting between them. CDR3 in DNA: TGTGCCAGTAGTATAGTCGAGTGGGTAACAGGGGCCAACGTCCTGACTTTC. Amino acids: CASSIVEWVTGANVLTF.

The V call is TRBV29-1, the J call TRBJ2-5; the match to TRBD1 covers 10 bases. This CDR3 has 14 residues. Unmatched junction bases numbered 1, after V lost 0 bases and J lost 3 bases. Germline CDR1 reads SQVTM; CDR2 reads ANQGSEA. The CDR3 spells CSVEEGTGEETQYF. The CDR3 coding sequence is TGCAGCGTTGAAGAAGGGACAGGGGAAGAGACCCAGTACTTC.

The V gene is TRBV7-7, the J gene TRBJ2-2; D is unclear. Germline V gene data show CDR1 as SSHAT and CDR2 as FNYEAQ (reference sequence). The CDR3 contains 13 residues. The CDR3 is CAGSTMDTGELFF. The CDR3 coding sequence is TGTGCTGGCAGTACAATGGACACCGGGGAGCTGTTTTTT.

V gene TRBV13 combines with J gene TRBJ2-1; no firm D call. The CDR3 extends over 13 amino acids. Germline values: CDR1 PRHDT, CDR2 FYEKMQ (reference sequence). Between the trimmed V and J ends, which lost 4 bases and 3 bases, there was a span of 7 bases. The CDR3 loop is CASSSDNYNEQFF. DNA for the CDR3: TGTGCCAGCAGCTCCGACAACTACAATGAGCAGTTCTTC.

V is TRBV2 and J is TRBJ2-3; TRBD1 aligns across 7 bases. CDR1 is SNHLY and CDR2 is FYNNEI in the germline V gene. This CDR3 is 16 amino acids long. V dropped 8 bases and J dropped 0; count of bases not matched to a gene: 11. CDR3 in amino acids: CASSVDRETSTDTQYF. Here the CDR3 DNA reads TGTGCCAGCTCGGTCGACAGGGAAACTAGCACAGATACGCAGTATTTT.

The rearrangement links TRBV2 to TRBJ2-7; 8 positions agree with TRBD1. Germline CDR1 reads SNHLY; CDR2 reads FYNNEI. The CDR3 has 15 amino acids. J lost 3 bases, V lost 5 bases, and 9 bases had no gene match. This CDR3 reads CASSMDREEGYEQYF. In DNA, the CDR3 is TGTGCCAGCAGTATGGACAGGGAAGAAGGCTACGAGCAGTACTTC.

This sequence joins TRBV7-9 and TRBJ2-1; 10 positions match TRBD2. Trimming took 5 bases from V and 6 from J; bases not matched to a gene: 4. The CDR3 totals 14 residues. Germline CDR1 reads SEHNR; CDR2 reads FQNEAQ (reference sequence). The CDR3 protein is CASSPSGGANEQFF. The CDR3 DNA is TGTGCCAGCAGCCCCAGCGGGGGGGCCAATGAGCAGTTCTTC.

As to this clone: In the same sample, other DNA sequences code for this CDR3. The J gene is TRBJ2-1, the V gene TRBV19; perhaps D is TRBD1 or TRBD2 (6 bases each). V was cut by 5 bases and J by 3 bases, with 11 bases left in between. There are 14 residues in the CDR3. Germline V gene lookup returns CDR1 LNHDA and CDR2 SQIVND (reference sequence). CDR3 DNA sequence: TGTGCCAGTAGTGGGGGCGGGGACTACAATGAGCAGTTCTTC. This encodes CASSGGGDYNEQFF.